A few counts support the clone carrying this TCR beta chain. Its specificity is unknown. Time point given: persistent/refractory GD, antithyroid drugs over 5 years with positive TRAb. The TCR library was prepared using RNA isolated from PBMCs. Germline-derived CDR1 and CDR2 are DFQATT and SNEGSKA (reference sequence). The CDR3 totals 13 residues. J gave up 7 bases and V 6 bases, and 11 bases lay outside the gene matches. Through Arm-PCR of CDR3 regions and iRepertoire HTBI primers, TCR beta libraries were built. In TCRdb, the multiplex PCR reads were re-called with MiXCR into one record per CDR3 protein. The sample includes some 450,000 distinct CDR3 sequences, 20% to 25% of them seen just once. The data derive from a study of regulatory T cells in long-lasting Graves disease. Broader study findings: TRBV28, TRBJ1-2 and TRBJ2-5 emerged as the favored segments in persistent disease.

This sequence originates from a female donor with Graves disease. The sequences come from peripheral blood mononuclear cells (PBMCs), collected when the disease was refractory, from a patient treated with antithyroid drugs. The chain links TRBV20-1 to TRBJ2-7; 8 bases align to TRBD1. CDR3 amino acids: CSAHRQGAGEQYF. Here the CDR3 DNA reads TGCAGTGCCCACCGTCAGGGGGCAGGTGAGCAGTACTTC.